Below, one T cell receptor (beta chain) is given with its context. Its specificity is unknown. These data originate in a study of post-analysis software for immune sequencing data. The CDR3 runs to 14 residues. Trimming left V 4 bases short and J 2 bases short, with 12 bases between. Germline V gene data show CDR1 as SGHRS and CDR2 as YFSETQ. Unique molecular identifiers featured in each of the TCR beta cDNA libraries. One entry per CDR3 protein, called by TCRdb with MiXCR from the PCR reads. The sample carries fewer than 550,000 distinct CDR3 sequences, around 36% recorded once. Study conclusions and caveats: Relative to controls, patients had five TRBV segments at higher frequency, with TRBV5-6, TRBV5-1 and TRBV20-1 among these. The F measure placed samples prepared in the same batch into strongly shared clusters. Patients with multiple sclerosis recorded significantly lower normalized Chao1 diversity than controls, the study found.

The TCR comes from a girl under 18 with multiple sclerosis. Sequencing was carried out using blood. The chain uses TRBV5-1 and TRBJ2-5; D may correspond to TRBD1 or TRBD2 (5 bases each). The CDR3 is CASSLGTLQETQYF. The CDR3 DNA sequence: TGCGCCAGCAGCCTCGGGACCTTACAAGAGACCCAGTACTTC.